This TCR beta chain was sequenced during a study of blood T cell repertoires in COVID-19. Overall study context: Researchers got acute and convalescent COVID-19 samples from the United States, Italy and Spain. PBMCs, B-cell-depleted T cells, or T cells were the source of the cDNA or gDNA that made up the material.

From germline, CDR1 is LNHDA and CDR2 SQIVND (reference sequence). The V and J ends lost 3 bases and 5 bases, in that order; junction bases with no gene match: 7. The length of the CDR3 is 15 residues. Under the authors' procedure: Amplification from reference gene primers served as the basis for estimated nucleated cell counts. Data came from immunoSEQ multiplex PCR; TCRdb stores just in-frame clones and leaves some out. V, J and clone size reflect that table, while D and trimming were determined from the DNA. The table has more than 120,000 clones, 85% to 90% seen once. This clonotype originated in a man aged 45-65 years who had recovered from COVID-19. Sequencing was carried out using peripheral blood. V and J are TRBV19 and TRBJ1-5; 7 positions agree with TRBD1. CDR3 sequence: CASSMGRGSDQPQHF. The CDR3 DNA reads as TGTGCCAGTAGTATGGGCAGGGGGTCAGATCAGCCCCAGCATTTT. Based on the CDR3 plus reference TRBV19 and TRBJ1-5, the full variable domain is DGGITQSPKYLFRKEGQNVTLSCEQNLNHDAMYWYRQDPGQGLRLIYYSQIVNDFQKGDIAEGYSVSREKKESFPLTVTSAQKNPTAFYLCASSMGRGSDQPQHFGDGTRLSIL.